Shown below are 32 T cell receptor beta chains from a single sample sequenced in a study of T cell responses to AZD1222 COVID-19 vaccine. Repertoires were generated with immunoSEQ multiplex PCR, while TCRdb's copy carries only in-frame clones and drops some. The sample contains more than 95,000 clones, roughly 85% of which appear only once. Here the sequenced sample was peripheral blood, taken on day 0 of MenACWY control vaccination. These receptors were obtained from an adult in good health.

The chain is built from TRBV12-3 or TRBV12-4 and TRBJ1-4; D unresolved. CDR3 length: 13 residues. V shed 5 bases and J shed 6 bases, with 10 bases lying between them. DNA of the CDR3: TGTGCCAGCAGTCTACGGACGGATGAAAAACTGTTTTTT. Amino acids: CASSLRTDEKLFF.

A single count supports this clone. This chain links TRBV19 with TRBJ2-3; 7 nucleotides line up with TRBD1. Trimming removed 2 bases from V and 3 bases from J; junction bases left unmatched: 5. This CDR3 spans 15 amino acids. CDR1 is LNHDA, CDR2 SQIVND, per germline (reference sequence). CDR3 sequence: CASSIRTGSTDTQYF. The CDR3 coding sequence is TGTGCCAGTAGTATAAGGACAGGATCAACAGATACGCAGTATTTT.

This clone was seen just once. The rearrangement joins TRBV3-1 (or the pseudogene TRBV3-2) to TRBJ2-1; perhaps TRBD2 as D (6 bases). The CDR3 consists of 15 residues. Trimming left V 4 bases short and J 0 bases short, with 10 bases between. Germline V gene lookup returns CDR1 LGHDT and CDR2 YNNKEL (reference sequence). CDR3 in DNA: TGTGCCAGCAGCCTTCGGACTACCTCCTACAATGAGCAGTTCTTC. This translates into CASSLRTTSYNEQFF.

CDR3 coding DNA: TGTGCCAGCTCAAACACGGCGGGACAGGGGGCTTACGAGCAGTACTTC. The encoded protein is CASSNTAGQGAYEQYF. This chain joins TRBV18 and TRBJ2-7, with 12 bases aligning to TRBD1. The CDR3 is 16 residues long. Germline trimming cut 5 bases from V and 4 bases from J; bases unmatched to any gene: 9. CDR1 is KGHSH, CDR2 LQKENI, per germline.

The chain links TRBV28 to TRBJ1-5, with 9 bases lining up with TRBD1. This CDR3 is 16 amino acids long. Germline loops: CDR1 MDHEN, CDR2 SYDVKM. The J segment lost 4 bases and the V segment lost 8 bases, leaving 12 bases of the junction unmatched. In nucleotides, the CDR3 is TGTGCCAGCGTCACCGCGGGGACAGGGCCAAATCAGCCCCAGCATTTT. This translates into CASVTAGTGPNQPQHF.

This clone was recorded only once. The chain has TRBV4-3 and TRBJ1-5; no definite D call. V was cut by 1 base and J by 7 bases, with 8 bases left in between. The CDR3 totals 13 residues. CDR1 is LGHNA and CDR2 is YSLEER in the germline V gene. This CDR3 reads CASSQGSSQPQHF. CDR3 nucleotides: TGCGCCAGCAGCCAAGGGAGCAGCCAGCCCCAGCATTTT.

V gene TRBV5-4 combines with J gene TRBJ2-1; TRBD1 agrees at 7 bases. The V gene's germline CDR1 is SGHNT and CDR2 YYREEE (reference sequence). V gave up 4 bases and J gave up 5 bases; unmatched junction bases: 6. There are 14 residues in the CDR3. The CDR3 DNA follows: TGTGCCAGCAGCCGACAGGGTTTTGACAATGAGCAGTTCTTC. Protein product: CASSRQGFDNEQFF.

This clone occurred once. CDR3 region: CATRDIQNYGYTF. Here the CDR3 DNA reads TGTGCTACCAGGGACATTCAAAACTATGGCTACACCTTC. J is TRBJ1-2 and V is TRBV19; a possible D gene is TRBD1 (6 bases). Per the germline V gene, CDR1 is LNHDA and CDR2 is SQIVND (reference sequence). This CDR3 has 13 residues.

This chain uses TRBV2 with TRBJ1-2; D may be TRBD1 (6 bases). CDR3 length: 13 amino acids. The V end lost 5 bases, the J end lost 3 bases, and 10 bases lay between the germline ends. Germline V gene lookup returns CDR1 SNHLY and CDR2 FYNNEI. The DNA of the CDR3 is TGTGCCAGCAGTCACACAGGGTACTATGGCTACACCTTC. Amino acid sequence: CASSHTGYYGYTF. Based on the CDR3 plus reference TRBV2 and TRBJ1-2, the full variable domain is EPEVTQTPSHQVTQMGQEVILRCVPISNHLYFYWYRQILGQKVEFLVSFYNNEISEKSEIFDDQFSVERPDGSNFTLKIRSTKLEDSAMYFCASSHTGYYGYTFGSGTRLTVV.

This chain uses TRBV6-5 with TRBJ1-2; 8 bases align to TRBD1. CDR1 is MNHEY and CDR2 is SVGAGI in the germline V gene. V dropped 2 bases and J dropped 2; count of bases not matched to a gene: 4. This CDR3 has 15 residues. CDR3 DNA: TGTGCCAGCAGTTACGGGGACAGGCCAAACTATGGCTACACCTTC. This translates into CASSYGDRPNYGYTF.

This chain links TRBV18 with TRBJ1-5; D possibly corresponds to TRBD1 (6 bases). V was cut by 1 base and J by 5 bases, with 9 bases left in between. Germline V CDR1 and CDR2: KGHSH, LQKENI. The CDR3 is 14 amino acids. CDR3 coding DNA: TGTGCCAGCTCACCACAGGGGGGTGATCAGCCCCAGCATTTT. It encodes CASSPQGGDQPQHF.

CDR3: CASSKPGTAVNYGYTF. CDR3 sequence (DNA): TGTGCCAGTAGTAAACCCGGGACAGCCGTTAACTATGGCTACACCTTC. This chain connects TRBV19 to TRBJ1-2; 7 positions agree with TRBD1. The trim removed 4 bases at V and 1 base at J, leaving 9 bases unmatched. This CDR3 comprises 16 residues. Germline V lookup: CDR1 LNHDA, CDR2 SQIVND (reference sequence).

This clone was detected only once. V is TRBV7-9 and J is TRBJ1-1; D gene uncertain. The CDR3 is made up of 14 amino acids. The ends were cut back, 7 bases at V and 1 base at J, with 13 bases in the middle. Germline loops: CDR1 SEHNR, CDR2 FQNEAQ (reference sequence). The CDR3 sequence: CASIGQSTNTEAFF. The CDR3 DNA sequence: TGTGCCAGCATAGGTCAGAGTACGAACACTGAAGCTTTCTTT. Variable domain in full (rest from reference TRBV7-9 and TRBJ1-1): DTGVSQNPRHKITKRGQNVTFRCDPISEHNRLYWYRQTLGQGPEFLTYFQNEAQLEKSRLLSDRFSAERPKGSFSTLEIQRTEQGDSAMYLCASIGQSTNTEAFFGQGTRLTVV.

The chain couples TRBV27 to TRBJ2-7, with a tentative D call TRBD2 (6 bases). This CDR3 spans 14 amino acids. The V gene lost 8 bases and the J gene lost 0 bases, with 14 bases spanning the gap. Germline V gene lookup returns CDR1 MNHEY and CDR2 SMNVEV (reference sequence). CDR3: CASSPSVSSYEQYF. The CDR3 bases are TGTGCCAGCTCTCCTAGCGTAAGCTCCTACGAGCAGTACTTC.

This chain uses TRBV5-1 with TRBJ2-3, with a possible D match to TRBD1 (5 bases). Per the germline V gene, CDR1 is SGHRS and CDR2 is YFSETQ. This CDR3 has 14 residues. V was clipped by 2 bases and J by 3 bases, with 10 bases between them. The CDR3: CASSFSAGTDTQYF. The CDR3 nucleotides are TGCGCCAGCAGCTTCTCCGCAGGGACAGATACGCAGTATTTT.

The gene calls are TRBV5-1 and TRBJ1-1, with TRBD1 as a possible D gene (6 bases). CDR1 is SGHRS and CDR2 is YFSETQ in the germline V gene. CDR3 length: 14 amino acids. The germline V and J ends were trimmed by 0 bases and 6 bases, with 12 bases remaining between them. In DNA form, the CDR3 reads TGCGCCAGCAGCTTGGCTGGCAGGGGCGCTGAAGCTTTCTTT. Translation: CASSLAGRGAEAFF. Variable domain in full (rest from reference TRBV5-1 and TRBJ1-1): KAGVTQTPRYLIKTRGQQVTLSCSPISGHRSVSWYQQTPGQGLQFLFEYFSETQRNKGNFPGRFSGRQFSNSRSEMNVSTLELGDSALYLCASSLAGRGAEAFFGQGTRLTVV.

The chain couples TRBV5-8 to TRBJ2-6; 7 bases line up with TRBD1. The length of the CDR3 is 17 residues. Unmatched junction bases numbered 7, after V lost 4 bases and J lost 0 bases. CDR1 and CDR2 (germline): SGHTS, YDEGEE. The CDR3, as DNA: TGTGCCAGCAGCGTAGGGACAGAAACCTCTGGGGCCAACGTCCTGACTTTC. It is translated as CASSVGTETSGANVLTF.

The J gene is TRBJ1-4, the V gene TRBV6-5; tentative D call: TRBD1 (5 bases). The CDR3 loop spans 12 amino acids. V was shortened by 6 bases and J by 11 bases, with 13 bases between the two germline ends. CDR1 and CDR2 from the germline V gene are MNHEY and SVGAGI. The CDR3 here is CASSSRGSKLFF. The CDR3 region has the DNA TGTGCCAGCAGCTCCCGGGGGTCCAAACTGTTTTTT.

Only one count was recorded for this clone. The CDR3 region has the DNA TGTGCCAGCAGCTTAAATCAGGGCGGCAATGAGCAGTTCTTC. Translation gives CASSLNQGGNEQFF. This chain links TRBV7-3 with TRBJ2-1; the D gene is possibly TRBD1 (5 bases). The CDR3 totals 14 residues. CDR1 and CDR2 from the germline V gene are SGHTA and FQGTGA. V was pared by 1 base and J by 6 bases, with 10 bases between.

The rearrangement uses TRBV11-2 and TRBJ2-7; D perhaps matches TRBD1 (9 bases). Deletions cut 6 bases from V and 4 bases from J, with 19 bases between. Looked up from germline, CDR1 is SGHAT and CDR2 is FQNNGV. The CDR3 is 15 residues long. The CDR3 nucleotides read TGTGCCAGCAGTCGGGAGGGACAGGGAGGTTACGAGCAGTACTTC. This gives the protein CASSREGQGGYEQYF.

The V gene is TRBV29-1, the J gene TRBJ1-5; 7 bases agree with TRBD1. This CDR3 has 13 amino acids. The V gene end was trimmed by 6 bases and the J gene end by 7 bases; junction bases not matched to a gene: 9. Germline V gene data show CDR1 as SQVTM and CDR2 as ANQGSEA. The chain's CDR3 is CSVLIAGGQPQHF. The CDR3 bases are TGCAGCGTGTTAATAGCAGGGGGGCAGCCCCAGCATTTT. Looking up the rest from reference TRBV29-1 and TRBJ1-5 gives the full variable domain: SAVISQKPSRDICQRGTSLTIQCQVDSQVTMMFWYRQQPGQSLTLIATANQGSEATYESGFVIDKFPISRPNLTFSTLTVSNMSPEDSSIYLCSVLIAGGQPQHFGDGTRLSIL.

The rearrangement joins TRBV16 to TRBJ2-7; D perhaps matches TRBD1 (6 bases). Trimming took 2 bases from V and 8 from J, leaving 13 bases between them. The CDR3 length is 13 residues. CDR1 and CDR2 from the germline V gene are KGHSY and FQNENV. Here the CDR3 reads CASSQADSGKQYF. DNA of the CDR3: TGTGCCAGCAGCCAAGCGGACAGTGGCAAGCAGTACTTC.

The chain links TRBV12-3 or TRBV12-4 to TRBJ1-4; TRBD1 might be the D (6 bases). V dropped 2 bases and J dropped 8 bases, with 9 bases sitting between them. This CDR3 contains 13 residues. CDR3 region: CASSLRGGEKLFF. In DNA, the CDR3 is TGTGCCAGCAGTTTAAGGGGGGGAGAAAAACTGTTTTTT.

V and J are TRBV9 and TRBJ2-1, with a possible D match to TRBD2 (5 bases). The germline V gene encodes CDR1 SGDLS and CDR2 YYNGEE. The CDR3 consists of 13 residues. Trimming shortened V by 0 bases and J by 4 bases, and 5 bases separated the two germline ends. CDR3 sequence: CASSVGTYNEQFF. The CDR3 nucleotides read TGTGCCAGCAGCGTAGGGACTTACAATGAGCAGTTCTTC.

This chain joins TRBV18 and TRBJ2-3, with 7 bases lining up with TRBD2. The CDR3 spans 16 residues. CDR1 KGHSH and CDR2 LQKENI come from the germline V gene. With V trimmed by 3 bases and J by 1 base, 7 bases remained unmatched. CDR3 loop: CASSPRRGEGTDTQYF. The DNA for the CDR3 is TGTGCCAGCTCACCTCGTCGGGGGGAAGGCACAGATACGCAGTATTTT. Variable domain in full (rest from reference TRBV18 and TRBJ2-3): NAGVMQNPRHLVRRRGQEARLRCSPMKGHSHVYWYRQLPEEGLKFMVYLQKENIIDESGMPKERFSAEFPKEGPSILRIQQVVRGDSAAYFCASSPRRGEGTDTQYFGPGTRLTVL.

The rearrangement uses TRBV7-2 and TRBJ2-7; TRBD1 aligns across 7 bases. V lost 2 bases to trimming and J lost 11 bases; unmatched junction nucleotides: 6. The germline gives CDR1 SGHTA, CDR2 FQGNSA. This CDR3 spans 12 amino acids. This CDR3 reads CASSLTQGEKYF. DNA of the CDR3: TGTGCCAGCAGCTTAACTCAGGGGGAGAAGTACTTC.

This rearrangement joins TRBV19 to TRBJ1-3; 7 nucleotides match TRBD1. V dropped 4 bases and J dropped 4; count of bases not matched to a gene: 10. The CDR3 has 16 amino acids. Germline loops: CDR1 LNHDA, CDR2 SQIVND (reference sequence). For the CDR3, the DNA is TGTGCCAGTAGTAAACGTGACAGGGCTGACGGAAACACCATATATTTT. This sequence encodes CASSKRDRADGNTIYF.

The rearrangement uses TRBV7-9 and TRBJ2-1; 7 positions agree with TRBD1. V gave up 5 bases and J gave up 1 base; unmatched junction bases: 5. The CDR3 has 15 amino acids. Germline CDR1 is SEHNR and CDR2 is FQNEAQ (reference sequence). As DNA, the CDR3 is TGTGCCAGCAGCGGGCCGGGACAGTCCTACAATGAGCAGTTCTTC. Amino acids: CASSGPGQSYNEQFF.

This clone was found once. V usage is TRBV3-1 (or the pseudogene TRBV3-2) and J usage is TRBJ2-3; D not certain. Between the trimmed V and J ends, which lost 4 bases and 0 bases, there was a span of 8 bases. The CDR3 contains 14 residues. Germline loops: CDR1 LGHDT, CDR2 YNNKEL (reference sequence). The CDR3, as DNA: TGTGCCAGCAGCCCCACTTCTAGCACAGATACGCAGTATTTT. This codes for CASSPTSSTDTQYF.

V and J are TRBV4-3 and TRBJ2-7; 11 bases align to TRBD2. The CDR3 covers 17 residues. Germline V gives CDR1 LGHNA, CDR2 YSLEER. V was pared by 1 base and J by 3 bases, with 8 bases of the junction left unmatched. CDR3 DNA: TGCGCCAGCAGCCAAGGGAGGTTAGCGGGGGGGTACTACGAGCAGTACTTC. As protein: CASSQGRLAGGYYEQYF.

This chain joins TRBV28 and TRBJ2-7, with 9 bases fitting TRBD2. The CDR3 contains 13 residues. Germline V lookup: CDR1 MDHEN, CDR2 SYDVKM. The ends lost 8 bases at V and 1 base at J; junction bases unmatched: 3. In DNA, the CDR3 is TGTGCCAGCCCTAGCGGGGAATCCTACGAGCAGTACTTC. It translates to CASPSGESYEQYF.

This clone was seen only once. The genes are TRBV3-1 (or the pseudogene TRBV3-2) and TRBJ1-2; D is perhaps TRBD1 (5 bases). Germline V gene lookup returns CDR1 LGHDT and CDR2 YNNKEL (reference sequence). This CDR3 spans 16 amino acids. The V gene lost 0 bases and the J gene lost 4 bases, with 15 bases spanning the gap. The DNA for the CDR3 is TGTGCCAGCAGCCAAGATTTGACAGTAAGATCCTATGGCTACACCTTC. As protein: CASSQDLTVRSYGYTF.